This T cell receptor (beta chain) was retrieved from a study of OX40 agonist ivuxolimab in advanced cancers. Study-wide results and limits: No antigen was identified for the clonally expanded peripheral T cells.

Data came from immunoSEQ multiplex PCR; TCRdb stores just in-frame clones and leaves some out. Found here are some 11,000 clones, about three quarters of them singletons; the top ten hold 35%. Germline V CDR1 and CDR2: LNHNV, YYDKDF (reference sequence). The CDR3 extends over 13 amino acids. Trimming removed 6 bases at V and 7 bases at J, with 15 bases between. This clone was picked up one time. Its specificity is unknown. V gene TRBV15 combines with J gene TRBJ1-1; tentative D call: TRBD1 (5 bases). The TCR comes from an adult with an advanced solid tumor such as melanoma, head and neck, liver or kidney cancer. The sample consisted of CD4+ or CD8+ T cells sorted from blood, taken in a trial of the OX40 agonist ivuxolimab. The CDR3 is CATRPGPMGEAFF. The CDR3 nucleotides read TGTGCCACCAGACCGGGGCCGATGGGTGAAGCTTTCTTT. Full variable domain (remainder filled in from reference TRBV15 and TRBJ1-1): DAMVIQNPRYQVTQFGKPVTLSCSQTLNHNVMYWYQQKSSQAPKLLFHYYDKDFNNEADTPDNFQSRRPNTSFCFLDIRSPGLGDTAMYLCATRPGPMGEAFFGQGTRLTVV.